Sequencing of this T cell receptor (beta chain) was carried out in a study of blood T cell repertoires in COVID-19. On the study more broadly: Sources were T cells, B-cell-depleted T cells, or PBMCs; the material itself was cDNA or gDNA.

This CDR3 spans 16 amino acids. Germline CDR1 and CDR2: SGHDT and YYEEEE. Trimming cost V 0 bases and J 4 bases; bases outside gene matches: 6. In the original analysis: Counts of nucleated cells, estimated from reference gene primer amplification, were obtained. Assay used: immunoSEQ multiplex PCR; TCRdb lists only in-frame clones, some missing. The V and J calls and the clone size are those of that table, but D and trimming were determined from the DNA. The sample lists about 500,000 clones; 89% were seen once. Material for sequencing was peripheral blood. This receptor was taken from a man aged 18 to 29 with COVID-19, enrolled during active disease. V usage is TRBV5-6 and J usage is TRBJ2-2, with 7 positions matching TRBD2. CDR3 protein: CASSLDGRFGTGELFF. For the CDR3, the DNA is TGTGCCAGCAGCTTGGACGGGAGGTTTGGCACCGGGGAGCTGTTTTTT.